This record concerns one T cell receptor beta chain sequence. The data stem from a study of metastatic and nonmetastatic thyroid tumors. Looked up from germline, CDR1 is SGHVS and CDR2 is FQNEAQ. This CDR3 has 14 amino acids. V lost 2 bases and J lost 5, with 13 bases in between. None of the patients had undergone any treatment ahead of thyroid surgery. Using MiXCR, TCRdb reanalyzed the PCR reads. The sample has 20,000 to 25,000 clones, approximately 25% seen once; the top ten hold under 6.5%. The chain is built from TRBV7-8 and TRBJ2-7; D call uncertain. The source of this sequence is a female donor with papillary thyroid cancer or a benign thyroid nodule (not recorded which). Some clones in this sample may be carry-over from other donors' samples. The sequencing input was tumor tissue. The CDR3 spells CASSLLSIRDEQYF. The CDR3 DNA sequence: TGTGCCAGCAGCTTATTATCTATACGGGACGAGCAGTACTTC. Supplemented by reference TRBV7-8 and TRBJ2-7, the full variable domain reads GAGVSQSPRYKVAKRGQDVALRCDPISGHVSLFWYQQALGQGPEFLTYFQNEAQLDKSGLPSDRFFAERPEGSVSTLKIQRTQQEDSAVYLCASSLLSIRDEQYFGPGTRLTVT.